These 8 T cell receptor beta chains were all obtained from the same sample, sequenced in a study of cytomegalovirus exposure and HLA in healthy donors. Both 60 Vbeta primers and 13 Jbeta primers went into the PCR. Profiled with immunoSEQ multiplex PCR; TCRdb holds only in-frame clones, not every one. Of around 37,000 clones listed, 74% are singletons. The material sequenced was PBMCs. The receptors come from a man aged 30 to 45 in good health and CMV-seronegative.

The chain joins TRBV12-5 to TRBJ2-1; maybe TRBD1 (6 bases). Germline V gene data show CDR1 as LGHNT and CDR2 as FRNRAP. V shed 1 base and J shed 9 bases, with 10 bases lying between them. The CDR3 has 13 amino acids. CDR3 protein: CASGLELGGEQFF. CDR3 coding DNA: TGTGCTAGTGGTTTGGAACTAGGGGGTGAGCAGTTCTTC. Together with reference TRBV12-5 and TRBJ2-1, the CDR3 gives the full variable domain: DARVTQTPRHKVTEMGQEVTMRCQPILGHNTVFWYRQTMMQGLELLAYFRNRAPLDDSGMPKDRFSAEMPDATLATLKIQPSEPRDSAVYFCASGLELGGEQFFGPGTRLTVL.

The chain is built from TRBV30 and TRBJ2-7; no firm D call. CDR3 length: 11 amino acids. Trimming cost V 1 base and J 4 bases, with 5 bases left between them. Germline V lookup: CDR1 GTSNPN, CDR2 SVGIG (reference sequence). As DNA, the CDR3 is TGTGCCTGGAGTGGCCAGTACGAGCAGTACTTC. Its protein is CAWSGQYEQYF. Drawing the rest from reference TRBV30 and TRBJ2-7, the complete variable domain is SQTIHQWPATLVQPVGSPLSLECTVEGTSNPNLYWYRQAAGRGLQLLFYSVGIGQISSEVPQNLSASRPQDRQFILSSKKLLLSDSGFYLCAWSGQYEQYFGPGTRLTVT.

The rearrangement links TRBV2 to TRBJ2-3; D gene ambiguous. V lost 3 bases to trimming and J lost 3 bases, with 4 bases between them. The V gene's germline CDR1 is SNHLY and CDR2 FYNNEI. This CDR3 has 12 amino acids. The CDR3 is CASSDNTDTQYF. CDR3 nucleotide sequence: TGTGCCAGCAGTGATAATACAGATACGCAGTATTTT.

V gene TRBV9 combines with J gene TRBJ1-5; TRBD1 is a possible D gene (5 bases). The V end was cut by 5 bases, the J end by 4 bases, with 13 bases between. CDR3 length: 14 residues. Germline V gives CDR1 SGDLS, CDR2 YYNGEE. CDR3 nucleotides: TGTGCCAGCAGTGGGGGACTTTCTAATCAGCCCCAGCATTTT. Translation gives CASSGGLSNQPQHF.

The chain uses TRBV30 and TRBJ2-3; 9 bases align to TRBD2. The CDR3 covers 16 residues. Germline V gives CDR1 GTSNPN, CDR2 SVGIG (reference sequence). The CDR3 nucleotides read TGTGCGAGAGGGACTAGCAGGCTTACTAGCACAGATACGCAGTATTTT. This gives the protein CARGTSRLTSTDTQYF. Variable domain in full (rest from reference TRBV30 and TRBJ2-3): SQTIHQWPATLVQPVGSPLSLECTVEGTSNPNLYWYRQAAGRGLQLLFYSVGIGQISSEVPQNLSASRPQDRQFILSSKKLLLSDSGFYLCARGTSRLTSTDTQYFGPGTRLTVL.

This chain connects TRBV5-1 to TRBJ2-3; 8 bases align to TRBD1. CDR1 SGHRS and CDR2 YFSETQ come from the germline V gene. J was trimmed by 3 bases and V by 5 bases; bases with no gene match: 5. The CDR3 is made up of 14 amino acids. DNA for the CDR3: TGCGCCAGCAGGACTGGACAGGGAACAGATACGCAGTATTTT. It encodes CASRTGQGTDTQYF.

This clone was counted only a few times. The genes are TRBV19 and TRBJ2-3, with 12 positions matching TRBD2. Germline CDR1 is LNHDA and CDR2 is SQIVND (reference sequence). The CDR3 loop spans 15 amino acids. The junction had 4 bases not matched to a gene; V was cut back by 5 bases and J by 4 bases. The DNA for the CDR3 is TGTGCCAGTAGTCCCGGACTAGCGGGGTCAGATACGCAGTATTTT. Translating gives CASSPGLAGSDTQYF.

The chain carries TRBV28 and TRBJ1-2; D is possibly TRBD1 (6 bases). V lost 2 bases and J 13 bases, leaving 17 bases between the germline ends. The CDR3 has 13 amino acids. The germline V gene has CDR1 MDHEN and CDR2 SYDVKM. CDR3 coding DNA: TGTGCCAGCAGTTTAGGTGTAAACAGGGAAGGCACCTTC. Its protein product is CASSLGVNREGTF.